This T cell receptor delta chain was found in a study of gamma-delta T cells after stem cell transplantation. Germline V CDR1 and CDR2: TSWWSYY, QGS. Trimming took off 0 bases at V and 10 bases at J, with 12 bases between the two ends. The CDR3 runs to 13 residues. TCRdb reapplied CATT to the RT-PCR reads. The sample comprises roughly 600 delta-chain clones, 20% to 25% of which are singletons, and 48% rests with the top ten. Within the sample, this clone is medium-sized. The identical CDR3 is also encoded by other nucleotide sequences in the sample. Sequenced material: gamma-delta T cells. The origin of this receptor is a human donor. It is not recorded whose cells these are; they may come from a transplant donor. The chain links TRDV1 to TRDJ1; D is undetermined. CDR3 sequence reads: CALGELLPRRLIF. The CDR3 bases are TGTGCTCTTGGGGAACTATTGCCTAGAAGACTCATCTTT.